Listed below are T cell receptor beta chains from one sample, sequenced in a study of blood T cell repertoires in COVID-19. Some clones are missing from TCRdb's copy, which holds only in-frame ones; the method was immunoSEQ multiplex PCR. This sample has around 200,000 clones; about 88% occur once, and the top ten carry roughly 4.5%. Source material: peripheral blood. These receptor sequences come from a woman aged 80 or older with acute or convalescent COVID-19. Each CDR3 is given with its conserved first and last residue.

j_gene: TRBJ1-1; v_gene: TRBV28; CDR3aa: CASSLRGFRTEAFF
j_gene: TRBJ1-2; v_gene: TRBV5-1; CDR3aa: CASSFGQPRGYGYTF
j_gene: TRBJ1-5; v_gene: TRBV28; CDR3aa: CAGTGGFNQPQHF
j_gene: TRBJ1-2; v_gene: TRBV20-1; CDR3aa: CSASRQGYNYGYTF
j_gene: TRBJ2-7; v_gene: TRBV10-3; CDR3aa: CAISPGQAYEQYF
j_gene: TRBJ1-2; v_gene: TRBV19; CDR3aa: CATSPRGQGYYGYTF
j_gene: TRBJ1-5; v_gene: TRBV19; CDR3aa: CASSISQGAQHF
j_gene: TRBJ1-2; v_gene: TRBV24-1; CDR3aa: CATSDRTGNGYTF
j_gene: TRBJ1-1; v_gene: TRBV18; CDR3aa: CASSPRRVVAEAFF
j_gene: TRBJ1-2; v_gene: TRBV12-3/TRBV12-4; CDR3aa: CASSLPGNYGYTF
j_gene: TRBJ2-5; v_gene: TRBV30; CDR3aa: CAWSDGQETQYF
j_gene: TRBJ1-5; v_gene: TRBV10-1; CDR3aa: CASSEGGNQPQHF
j_gene: TRBJ1-4; v_gene: TRBV5-1; CDR3aa: CASSLGQGGEKLFF
j_gene: TRBJ2-3; v_gene: TRBV9; CDR3aa: CASSVGDRPPQYF
j_gene: TRBJ2-7; v_gene: TRBV29-1; CDR3aa: CSVNGLASYEQYF
j_gene: TRBJ2-7; v_gene: TRBV6-5; CDR3aa: CASSSRLAGDFKEQYF
j_gene: TRBJ2-3; v_gene: TRBV5-6; CDR3aa: CASSPGTGATDTQYF
j_gene: TRBJ2-7; v_gene: TRBV4-1; CDR3aa: CASSQDLQGFYEQYF
j_gene: TRBJ2-2; v_gene: TRBV6-2/TRBV6-3; CDR3aa: CASSHIGLAGAPGELFF
j_gene: TRBJ2-5; v_gene: TRBV2; CDR3aa: CASTRQVLETQYF
j_gene: TRBJ2-1; v_gene: TRBV18; CDR3aa: CASSPNLAGISYNEQFF
j_gene: TRBJ2-1; v_gene: TRBV19; CDR3aa: CASGRGPWDNEQFF
j_gene: TRBJ1-1; v_gene: TRBV7-8; CDR3aa: CASSRLSEGAEAFF
j_gene: TRBJ1-1; v_gene: TRBV7-9; CDR3aa: CASSSRDSPYEAFF
j_gene: TRBJ1-5; v_gene: TRBV27; CDR3aa: CASSPKRNQPQHF
j_gene: TRBJ2-7; v_gene: TRBV19; CDR3aa: CASSIGGTGFDEQYF
j_gene: TRBJ1-5; v_gene: TRBV27; CDR3aa: CASSNYRDQPQHF
j_gene: TRBJ2-7; v_gene: TRBV4-3; CDR3aa: CASSQVSGTYEQYF
j_gene: TRBJ2-7; v_gene: TRBV2; CDR3aa: CASRVAGGPAEQYF
j_gene: TRBJ1-2; v_gene: TRBV7-9; CDR3aa: CASSLPRGVVWGYTF
j_gene: TRBJ2-7; v_gene: TRBV6-2/TRBV6-3; CDR3aa: CASSDEIALDF
j_gene: TRBJ1-1; v_gene: TRBV18; CDR3aa: CASSSQAGETEAFF
j_gene: TRBJ1-1; v_gene: TRBV3-1/TRBV3-2; CDR3aa: CASSQGRYTEAFF
j_gene: TRBJ1-2; v_gene: TRBV6-6; CDR3aa: CASSTRLEEGYTF
j_gene: TRBJ1-1; v_gene: TRBV3-1/TRBV3-2; CDR3aa: CASSIRTGETEAFF
j_gene: TRBJ2-7; v_gene: TRBV18; CDR3aa: CASSPGQTKSGEQYF
j_gene: TRBJ2-3; v_gene: TRBV6-4; CDR3aa: CASLAGGPVKFIDTQYF
j_gene: TRBJ2-7; v_gene: TRBV11-2; CDR3aa: CASSPSTGRSYEQYF
j_gene: TRBJ2-2; v_gene: TRBV5-1; CDR3aa: CASSDDRKRSGGELFF
j_gene: TRBJ2-7; v_gene: TRBV15; CDR3aa: CATATGGESYEQYF
j_gene: TRBJ2-2; v_gene: TRBV24-1; CDR3aa: CATSDFTGQGYGGELFF
j_gene: TRBJ2-3; v_gene: TRBV4-3; CDR3aa: CASSQERSGADTQYF
j_gene: TRBJ1-1; v_gene: TRBV14; CDR3aa: CASSLRPGSTEAFF
j_gene: TRBJ2-5; v_gene: TRBV2; CDR3aa: CASRLGSETQYF
j_gene: TRBJ1-1; v_gene: TRBV7-9; CDR3aa: CASSSDRTGNTEAFF
j_gene: TRBJ2-7; v_gene: TRBV5-5; CDR3aa: CASSRVDNPPYEQYF
j_gene: TRBJ1-1; v_gene: TRBV5-1; CDR3aa: CASRTAVNTEAFF
j_gene: TRBJ2-7; v_gene: TRBV4-1; CDR3aa: CASSKSGNYEQYF
j_gene: TRBJ2-5; v_gene: TRBV5-1; CDR3aa: CASRAGPQETQYF
j_gene: TRBJ1-3; v_gene: TRBV2; CDR3aa: CASSRQGAGNTIYF
j_gene: TRBJ1-2; v_gene: TRBV23-1; CDR3aa: CAGLEGPGGYTF
j_gene: TRBJ2-7; v_gene: TRBV19; CDR3aa: CASRRQVGAYEQYF
j_gene: TRBJ2-1; v_gene: TRBV19; CDR3aa: CASSIGGAHYNEQFF
j_gene: TRBJ2-7; v_gene: TRBV5-6; CDR3aa: CASSDVKQGGARVYEQYF
j_gene: TRBJ2-3; v_gene: TRBV18; CDR3aa: CASSRPGASTDTQYF
j_gene: TRBJ2-5; v_gene: TRBV19; CDR3aa: CASSMNPPGGQYF
j_gene: TRBJ2-5; v_gene: TRBV5-6; CDR3aa: CASSWGEQETQYF
j_gene: TRBJ1-6; v_gene: TRBV27; CDR3aa: CASSLSGVSNSPLHF
j_gene: TRBJ1-5; v_gene: TRBV2; CDR3aa: CASGGTGEQPQHF